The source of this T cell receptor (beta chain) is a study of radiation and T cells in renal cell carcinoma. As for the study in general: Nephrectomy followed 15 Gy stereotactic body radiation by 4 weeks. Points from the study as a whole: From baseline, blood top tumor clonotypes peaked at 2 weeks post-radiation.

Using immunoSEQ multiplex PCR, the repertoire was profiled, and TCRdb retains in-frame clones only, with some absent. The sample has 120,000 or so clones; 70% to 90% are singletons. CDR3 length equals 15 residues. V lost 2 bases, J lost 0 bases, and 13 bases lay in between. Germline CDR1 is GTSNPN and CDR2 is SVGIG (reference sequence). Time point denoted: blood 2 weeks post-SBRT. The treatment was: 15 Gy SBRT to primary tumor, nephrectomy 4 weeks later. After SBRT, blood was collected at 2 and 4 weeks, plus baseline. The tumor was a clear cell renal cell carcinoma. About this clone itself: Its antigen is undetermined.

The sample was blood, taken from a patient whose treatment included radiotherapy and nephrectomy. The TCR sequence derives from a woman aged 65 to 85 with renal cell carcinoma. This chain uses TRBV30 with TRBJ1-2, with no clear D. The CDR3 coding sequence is TGTGCCTGGAGTCCGTCGGACCTTGCTAACTATGGCTACACCTTC. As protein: CAWSPSDLANYGYTF.